The 7 T cell receptor beta chains below were found in one sample sequenced in a study of graft-versus-host responses after intestinal transplantation. Some clones are missing from TCRdb's copy, which holds only in-frame ones; the method was immunoSEQ multiplex PCR. The repertoire holds several thousand clones, more than 25% seen once, with more than 4.5% in the top ten. Source: alloreactive CD4+ T cells from a mixed lymphocyte reaction culture, taken before intestinal transplant. Subset: CFSE-low proliferating T cells sorted from approximately six-day pre-transplant mixed lymphocyte reaction (GvH or HvG direction). The receptors originated from a human patient who received an intestinal transplant.

The genes are TRBV6-5 and TRBJ2-4, with 7 positions matching TRBD2. The junction had 11 bases not matched to a gene; V was cut back by 2 bases and J by 13 bases. Germline-derived CDR1 and CDR2 are MNHEY and SVGAGI. There are 14 residues in the CDR3. For the CDR3, the DNA is TGTGCCAGCAGTTACACCGCAGGACTAGACCTCCAGTACTTC. It yields the protein CASSYTAGLDLQYF.

The chain has TRBV5-6 and TRBJ2-1; a possible D gene is TRBD2 (5 bases). Germline V gene sequence: CDR1 SGHDT, CDR2 YYEEEE. The V end lost 1 base, the J end lost 0 bases, and 8 bases lay between the germline ends. The CDR3 extends over 15 amino acids. In DNA form, the CDR3 reads TGTGCCAGCAGCTTGCGGAGGAGCTCCTACAATGAGCAGTTCTTC. This encodes CASSLRRSSYNEQFF.

By share, this clone ranks as medium-sized. The chain has TRBV11-2 and TRBJ1-3, with no clear D. Trimming left V 1 base short and J 4 bases short, with 2 bases between. From germline, CDR1 is SGHAT and CDR2 FQNNGV. The CDR3 totals 12 residues. This CDR3 is CASSLVGNTIYF. CDR3 sequence (DNA): TGTGCCAGCAGCTTAGTGGGAAACACCATATATTTT.

The rearrangement joins TRBV28 to TRBJ2-7; D not resolved. The CDR3 runs to 11 residues. V lost 2 bases, J lost 6 bases, and 5 bases lay in between. Germline V gives CDR1 MDHEN, CDR2 SYDVKM. In DNA form, the CDR3 reads TGTGCCAGCAGTTTAGGGGTCGAGCAGTACTTC. Protein product: CASSLGVEQYF.

V and J are TRBV5-6 and TRBJ1-6; D is perhaps TRBD1 (5 bases). Germline loops: CDR1 SGHDT, CDR2 YYEEEE. This CDR3 region has 14 residues. V lost 2 bases and J 6 bases, leaving 9 bases between the germline ends. CDR3 in DNA: TGTGCCAGCAGCTTCGGACACCTTAATTCACCCCTCCACTTT. Its translation: CASSFGHLNSPLHF.

The table lists this clone with a few counts. The chain links TRBV6-1 to TRBJ2-3, with D possibly being TRBD1 or TRBD2 (6 bases each). Per germline, CDR1 MNHNS and CDR2 SASEGT. The CDR3 is 15 residues long. V shed 4 bases and J shed 8 bases, with 19 bases lying between them. CDR3 sequence: CASSGMGGEGGTQYF. The CDR3 DNA is TGTGCCAGCAGTGGCATGGGGGGAGAGGGGGGTACGCAGTATTTT.

In this sample, this clone turned up a few times. The chain links TRBV5-6 to TRBJ2-7; weak D call: TRBD1 (5 bases). The CDR3 is 14 residues long. With 0 bases removed from V and 10 bases from J, the gap between germline ends came to 17 bases. Germline values: CDR1 SGHDT, CDR2 YYEEEE. DNA for the CDR3: TGTGCCAGCAGCTTGGGGACAAAATGGGGTCCCCAGTACTTC. It yields the protein CASSLGTKWGPQYF.